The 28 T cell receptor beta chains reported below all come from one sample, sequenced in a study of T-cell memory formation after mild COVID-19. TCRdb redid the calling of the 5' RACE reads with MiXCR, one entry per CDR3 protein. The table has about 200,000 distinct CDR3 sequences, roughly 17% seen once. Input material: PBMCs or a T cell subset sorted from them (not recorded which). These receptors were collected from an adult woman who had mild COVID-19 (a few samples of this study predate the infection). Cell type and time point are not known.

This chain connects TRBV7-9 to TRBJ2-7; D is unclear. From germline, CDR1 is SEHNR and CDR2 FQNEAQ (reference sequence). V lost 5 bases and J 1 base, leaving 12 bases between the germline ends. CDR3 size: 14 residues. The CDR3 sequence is CASSRRPESYEQYF. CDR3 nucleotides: TGTGCCAGCAGCCGCCGGCCGGAATCCTACGAGCAGTACTTC. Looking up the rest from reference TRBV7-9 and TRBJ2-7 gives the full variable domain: DTGVSQNPRHKITKRGQNVTFRCDPISEHNRLYWYRQTLGQGPEFLTYFQNEAQLEKSRLLSDRFSAERPKGSFSTLEIQRTEQGDSAMYLCASSRRPESYEQYFGPGTRLTVT.

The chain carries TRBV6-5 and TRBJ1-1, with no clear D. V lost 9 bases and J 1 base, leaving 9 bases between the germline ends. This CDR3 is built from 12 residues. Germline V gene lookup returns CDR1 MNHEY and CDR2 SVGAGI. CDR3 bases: TGTGCCAGTCAGAAAGGGAACACTGAAGCTTTCTTT. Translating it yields CASQKGNTEAFF.

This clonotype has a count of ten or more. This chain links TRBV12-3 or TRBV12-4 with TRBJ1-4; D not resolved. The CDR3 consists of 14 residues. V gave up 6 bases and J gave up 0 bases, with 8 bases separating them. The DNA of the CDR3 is TGTGCCAGCAGCTCGTACGCAACTAATGAAAAACTGTTTTTT. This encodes CASSSYATNEKLFF.

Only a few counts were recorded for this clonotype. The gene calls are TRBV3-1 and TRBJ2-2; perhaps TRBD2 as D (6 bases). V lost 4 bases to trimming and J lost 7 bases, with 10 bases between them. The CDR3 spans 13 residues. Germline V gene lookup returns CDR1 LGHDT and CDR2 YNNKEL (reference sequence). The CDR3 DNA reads TGTGCCAGCAGCCCTCTAGCGAGCGGGGAGCTGTTTTTT. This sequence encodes CASSPLASGELFF.

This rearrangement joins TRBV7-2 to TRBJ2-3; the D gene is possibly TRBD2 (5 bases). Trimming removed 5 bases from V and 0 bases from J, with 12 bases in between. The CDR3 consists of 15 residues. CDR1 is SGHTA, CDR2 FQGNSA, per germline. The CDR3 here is CASSLVRASTDTQYF. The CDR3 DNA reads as TGTGCCAGCAGCCTAGTGAGGGCCAGCACAGATACGCAGTATTTT.

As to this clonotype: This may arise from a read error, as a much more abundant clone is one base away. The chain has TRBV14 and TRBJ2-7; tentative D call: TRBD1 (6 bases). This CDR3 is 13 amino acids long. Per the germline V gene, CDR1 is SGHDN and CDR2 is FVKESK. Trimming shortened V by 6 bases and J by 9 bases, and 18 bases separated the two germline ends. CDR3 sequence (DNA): TGTGCCAGCAGTACGGACGTACAGGGCGGGCAGTACGTC. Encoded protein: CASSTDVQGGQYV.

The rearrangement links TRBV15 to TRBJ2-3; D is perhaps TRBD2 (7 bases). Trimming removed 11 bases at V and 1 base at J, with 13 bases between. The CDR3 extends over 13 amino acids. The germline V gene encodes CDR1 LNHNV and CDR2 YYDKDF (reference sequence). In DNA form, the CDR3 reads TGTGCCGCCCGGGGGGCGGGCACAGATACGCAGTATTTT. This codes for CAARGAGTDTQYF.

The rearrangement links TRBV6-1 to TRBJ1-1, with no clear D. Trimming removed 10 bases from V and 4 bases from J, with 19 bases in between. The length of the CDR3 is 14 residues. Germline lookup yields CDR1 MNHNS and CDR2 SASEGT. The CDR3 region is CATTAVGSGTEAFF. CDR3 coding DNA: TGTGCCACAACCGCAGTGGGGTCTGGCACTGAAGCTTTCTTT.

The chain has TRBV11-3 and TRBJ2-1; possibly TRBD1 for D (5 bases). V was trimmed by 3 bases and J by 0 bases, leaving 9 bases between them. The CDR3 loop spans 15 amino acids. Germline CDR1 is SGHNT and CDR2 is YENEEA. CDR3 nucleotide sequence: TGTGCCAGCAGCTTTAGTACAGGCTCCTACAATGAGCAGTTCTTC. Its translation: CASSFSTGSYNEQFF.

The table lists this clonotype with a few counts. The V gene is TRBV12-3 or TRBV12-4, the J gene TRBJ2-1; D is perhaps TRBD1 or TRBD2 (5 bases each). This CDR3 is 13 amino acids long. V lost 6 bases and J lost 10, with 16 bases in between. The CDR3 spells CASSPETGGEQFF. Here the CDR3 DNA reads TGTGCCAGCAGCCCTGAGACTGGGGGAGAGCAGTTCTTC.

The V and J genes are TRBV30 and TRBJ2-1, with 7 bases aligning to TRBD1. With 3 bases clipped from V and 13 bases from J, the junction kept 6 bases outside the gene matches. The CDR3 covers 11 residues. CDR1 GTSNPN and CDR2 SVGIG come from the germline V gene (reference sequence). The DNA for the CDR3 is TGTGCCTGGAGGACTGGACAGGACCAGTTCTTC. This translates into CAWRTGQDQFF.

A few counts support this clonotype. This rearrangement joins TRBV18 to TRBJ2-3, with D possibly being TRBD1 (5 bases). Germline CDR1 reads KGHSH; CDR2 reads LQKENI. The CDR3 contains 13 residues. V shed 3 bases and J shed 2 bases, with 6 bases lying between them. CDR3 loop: CASSPGHTDTQYF. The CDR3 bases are TGTGCCAGCTCACCCGGACACACAGATACGCAGTATTTT.

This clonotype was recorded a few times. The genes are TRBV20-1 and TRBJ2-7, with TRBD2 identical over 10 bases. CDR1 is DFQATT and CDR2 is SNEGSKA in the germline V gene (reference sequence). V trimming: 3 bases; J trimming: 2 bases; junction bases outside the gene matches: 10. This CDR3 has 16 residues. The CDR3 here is CSASRRSSGRTYEQYF. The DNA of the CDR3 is TGCAGTGCTAGTAGGAGGAGTAGCGGGAGGACCTACGAGCAGTACTTC.

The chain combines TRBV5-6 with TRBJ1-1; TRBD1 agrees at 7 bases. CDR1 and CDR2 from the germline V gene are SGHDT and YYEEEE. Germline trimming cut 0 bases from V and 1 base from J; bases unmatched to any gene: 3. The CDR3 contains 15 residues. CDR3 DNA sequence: TGTGCCAGCAGCTTGGCTCGACAGGGGAACACTGAAGCTTTCTTT. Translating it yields CASSLARQGNTEAFF.

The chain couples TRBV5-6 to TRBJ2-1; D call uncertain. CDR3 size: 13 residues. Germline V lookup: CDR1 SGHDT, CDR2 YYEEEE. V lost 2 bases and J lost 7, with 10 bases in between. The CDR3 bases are TGTGCCAGCAGCTTAGCACGTGGTAATGAGCAGTTCTTC. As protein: CASSLARGNEQFF.

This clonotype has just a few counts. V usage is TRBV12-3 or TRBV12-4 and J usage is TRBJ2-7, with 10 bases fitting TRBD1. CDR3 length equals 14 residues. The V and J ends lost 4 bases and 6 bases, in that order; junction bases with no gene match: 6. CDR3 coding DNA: TGTGCCAGCAGTTCACCCGGGACAGGGGCCGAGCAGTACTTC. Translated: CASSSPGTGAEQYF.

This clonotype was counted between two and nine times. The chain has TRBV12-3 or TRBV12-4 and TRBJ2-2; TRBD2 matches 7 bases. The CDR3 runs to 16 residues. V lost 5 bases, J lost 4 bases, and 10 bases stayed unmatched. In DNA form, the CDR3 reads TGTGCCAGCAGTCCAGGGAGGGCTCTGCCCACCGGGGAGCTGTTTTTT. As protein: CASSPGRALPTGELFF.

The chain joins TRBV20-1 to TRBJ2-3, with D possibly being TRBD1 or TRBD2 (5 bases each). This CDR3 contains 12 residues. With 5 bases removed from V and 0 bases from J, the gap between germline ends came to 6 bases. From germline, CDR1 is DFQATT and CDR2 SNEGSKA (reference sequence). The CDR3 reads CSAGDSTDTQYF. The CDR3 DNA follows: TGCAGTGCTGGGGACAGCACAGATACGCAGTATTTT.

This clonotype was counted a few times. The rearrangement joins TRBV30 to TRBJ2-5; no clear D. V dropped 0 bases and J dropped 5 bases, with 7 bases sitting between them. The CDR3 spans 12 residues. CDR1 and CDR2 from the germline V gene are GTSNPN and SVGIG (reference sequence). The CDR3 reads CAWSVGRETQYF. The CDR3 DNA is TGTGCCTGGAGTGTAGGCCGTGAGACCCAGTACTTC.

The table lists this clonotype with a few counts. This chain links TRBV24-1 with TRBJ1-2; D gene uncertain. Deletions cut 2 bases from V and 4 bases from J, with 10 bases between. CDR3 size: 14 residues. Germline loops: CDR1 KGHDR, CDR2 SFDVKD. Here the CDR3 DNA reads TGTGCCACCAGTGATTCCCCGGTCATCTATGGCTACACCTTC. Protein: CATSDSPVIYGYTF.

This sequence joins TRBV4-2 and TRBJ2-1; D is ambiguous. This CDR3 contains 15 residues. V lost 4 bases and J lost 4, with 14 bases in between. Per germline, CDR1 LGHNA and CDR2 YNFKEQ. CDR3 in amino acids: CASSPSATSYNEQFF. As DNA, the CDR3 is TGTGCCAGCAGCCCTTCGGCTACCTCATACAATGAGCAGTTCTTC.

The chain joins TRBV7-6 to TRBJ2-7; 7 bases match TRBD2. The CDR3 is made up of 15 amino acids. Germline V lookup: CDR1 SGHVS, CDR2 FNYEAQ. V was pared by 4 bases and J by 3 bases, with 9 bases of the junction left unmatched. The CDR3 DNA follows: TGTGCCAGCAGCTATATTCCGGGGGGTTACTACGAGCAGTACTTC. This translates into CASSYIPGGYYEQYF.

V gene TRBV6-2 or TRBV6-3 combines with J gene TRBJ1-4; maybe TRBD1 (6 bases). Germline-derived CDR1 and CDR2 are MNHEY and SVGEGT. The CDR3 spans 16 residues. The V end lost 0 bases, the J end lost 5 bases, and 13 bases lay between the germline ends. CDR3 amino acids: CASSYSRGAGNEKLFF. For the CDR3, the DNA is TGTGCCAGCAGTTACTCAAGGGGGGCCGGCAATGAAAAACTGTTTTTT.

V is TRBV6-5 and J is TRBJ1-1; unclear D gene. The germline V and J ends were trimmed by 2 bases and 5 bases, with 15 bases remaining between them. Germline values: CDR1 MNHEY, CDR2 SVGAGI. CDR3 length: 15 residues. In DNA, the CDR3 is TGTGCCAGCAGTTACGATGGAGCCATGACTACTGAAGCTTTCTTT. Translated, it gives CASSYDGAMTTEAFF.

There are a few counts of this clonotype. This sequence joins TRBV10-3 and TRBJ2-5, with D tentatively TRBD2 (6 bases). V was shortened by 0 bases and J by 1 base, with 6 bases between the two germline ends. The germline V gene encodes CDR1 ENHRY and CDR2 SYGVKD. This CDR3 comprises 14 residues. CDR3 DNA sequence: TGTGCCATCAGTGAGTCGACTAGCCAAGAGACCCAGTACTTC. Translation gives CAISESTSQETQYF.

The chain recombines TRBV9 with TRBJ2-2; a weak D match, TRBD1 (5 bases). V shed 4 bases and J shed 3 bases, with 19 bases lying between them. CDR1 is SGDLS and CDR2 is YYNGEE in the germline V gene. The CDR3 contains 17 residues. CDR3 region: CASSPKARVSDTGELFF. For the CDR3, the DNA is TGTGCCAGCAGCCCCAAGGCCAGGGTTTCCGACACCGGGGAGCTGTTTTTT.

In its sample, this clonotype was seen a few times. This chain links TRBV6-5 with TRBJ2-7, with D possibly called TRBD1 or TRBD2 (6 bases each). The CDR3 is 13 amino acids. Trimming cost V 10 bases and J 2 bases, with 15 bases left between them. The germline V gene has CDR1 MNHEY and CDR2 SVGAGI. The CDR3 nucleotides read TGTGCCACCCGGCCGGGGGCTCCCTACGAGCAGTACTTC. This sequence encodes CATRPGAPYEQYF.

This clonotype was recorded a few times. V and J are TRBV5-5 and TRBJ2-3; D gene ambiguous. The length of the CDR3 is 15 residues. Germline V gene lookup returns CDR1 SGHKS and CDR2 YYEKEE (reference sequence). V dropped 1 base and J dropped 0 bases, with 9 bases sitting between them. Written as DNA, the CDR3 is TGTGCCAGCAGCTTGTGGGAAACTAGCACAGATACGCAGTATTTT. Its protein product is CASSLWETSTDTQYF.